This T cell receptor beta chain was identified during a study of shared clonotypes between healthy human individuals. Some clones are missing from TCRdb's copy, which holds only in-frame ones; the method was immunoSEQ multiplex PCR. The sample yields a few million clones, around 90% seen once. Sequencing input: naive CD4+ T cells sorted from blood. The subset here: CD45RA+ positively selected. The clonotype comes from a man younger than 35 in good health.

This chain's CDR3 is CASSLGQSSNYGYTF. The CDR3 coding sequence is TGTGCCAGCAGCTTAGGACAGAGCTCTAACTATGGCTACACCTTC. The chain is built from TRBV7-2 and TRBJ1-2, with a weak D call TRBD1 (5 bases). The CDR3 has 15 amino acids. V lost 1 base and J 0 bases, leaving 9 bases between the germline ends. Germline V gene sequence: CDR1 SGHTA, CDR2 FQGNSA. Supplemented by reference TRBV7-2 and TRBJ1-2, the full variable domain reads GAGVSQSPSNKVTEKGKDVELRCDPISGHTALYWYRQSLGQGLEFLIYFQGNSAPDKSGLPSDRFSAERTGGSVSTLTIQRTQQEDSAVYLCASSLGQSSNYGYTFGSGTRLTVV.